Sequencing of this T cell receptor (beta chain) was carried out in a study of siplizumab effects on memory and regulatory T cells. This CDR3 is 15 amino acids long. V lost 0 bases and J 5 bases, leaving 14 bases between the germline ends. CDR1 and CDR2 from the germline V gene are MGHRA and YSYEKL. TCRdb's table, derived via immunoSEQ multiplex PCR, lists solely in-frame clones and lacks some. The sample shows around 100,000 clones, 91% of them seen only once. The rearrangement links TRBV4-1 to TRBJ2-7, with D perhaps matching TRBD1 (5 bases). Sequencing used CD4+ T cells sorted from blood. The clonotype comes from a human donor in good health. Some clones in this sample may be carry-over from other donors' samples. This chain's CDR3 is CASSQEFQGVNEQYF. CDR3 nucleotide sequence: TGCGCCAGCAGCCAAGAATTTCAGGGTGTGAACGAGCAGTACTTC.